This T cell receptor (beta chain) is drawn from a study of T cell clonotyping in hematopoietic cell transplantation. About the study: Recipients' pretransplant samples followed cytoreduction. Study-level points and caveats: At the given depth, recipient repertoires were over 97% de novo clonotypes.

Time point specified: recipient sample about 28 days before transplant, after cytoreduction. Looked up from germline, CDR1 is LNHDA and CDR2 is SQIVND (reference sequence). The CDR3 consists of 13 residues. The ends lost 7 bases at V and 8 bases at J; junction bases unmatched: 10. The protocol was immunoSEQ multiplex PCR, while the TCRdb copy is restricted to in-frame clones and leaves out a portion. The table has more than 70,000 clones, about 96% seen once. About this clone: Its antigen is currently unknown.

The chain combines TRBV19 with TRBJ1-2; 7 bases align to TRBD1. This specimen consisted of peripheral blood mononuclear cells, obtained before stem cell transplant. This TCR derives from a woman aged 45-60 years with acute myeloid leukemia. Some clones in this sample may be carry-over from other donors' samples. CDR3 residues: CASTTGQRIGYTF. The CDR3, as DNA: TGTGCCAGTACGACAGGGCAAAGGATCGGCTACACCTTC.